This entry concerns a single TCR beta chain. This sample stems from a study of blood T cell repertoires in COVID-19. The CDR3 has 15 amino acids. Germline CDR1 is LGHNA and CDR2 is YNFKEQ. Trimming took 1 base from V and 5 from J, leaving 13 bases between them. Sequenced by immunoSEQ multiplex PCR; TCRdb stores in-frame clones only, minus some. The table shows about half a million clones, with roughly nine tenths occurring only once. The clonotype originates from a man in his late teens or twenties with COVID-19, enrolled during active disease. This rearrangement joins TRBV4-2 to TRBJ2-3, with a possible D match to TRBD1 (6 bases). The material sequenced was peripheral blood. The CDR3 nucleotides are TGTGCCAGCAGCCAAGGGCCCAGGGGCTTAGATACGCAGTATTTT. It encodes CASSQGPRGLDTQYF.